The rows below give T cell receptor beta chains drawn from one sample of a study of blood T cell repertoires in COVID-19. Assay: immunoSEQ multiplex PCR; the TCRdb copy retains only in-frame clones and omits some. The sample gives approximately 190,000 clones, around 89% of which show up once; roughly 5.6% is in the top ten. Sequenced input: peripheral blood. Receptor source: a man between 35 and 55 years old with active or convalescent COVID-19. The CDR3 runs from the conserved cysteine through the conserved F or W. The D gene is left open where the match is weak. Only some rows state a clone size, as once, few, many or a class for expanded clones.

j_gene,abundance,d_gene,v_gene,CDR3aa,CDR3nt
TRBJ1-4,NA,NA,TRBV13,CASSLGRPGEKLFF,TGTGCCAGCAGCTTAGGCCGCCCCGGTGAAAAACTGTTTTTT
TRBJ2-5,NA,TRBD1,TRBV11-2,CASSPWTGVGETQYF,TGTGCCAGCAGCCCTTGGACAGGGGTAGGAGAGACCCAGTACTTC
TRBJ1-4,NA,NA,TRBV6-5,CASSQSGGRRLFF,TGTGCCAGCAGTCAAAGCGGGGGTCGTCGGCTGTTTTTT
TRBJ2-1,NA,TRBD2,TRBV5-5,CAAGTSGRVGDEQFF,TGTGCCGCGGGGACTAGCGGGAGGGTCGGCGATGAGCAGTTCTTC
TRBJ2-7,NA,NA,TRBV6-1,CASSEAPRPTAYEQYF,TGTGCCAGCAGTGAAGCTCCCAGGCCGACAGCCTACGAGCAGTACTTC
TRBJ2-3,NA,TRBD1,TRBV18,CASSPRQGTDTQYF,TGTGCCAGCTCACCCAGACAGGGGACAGATACGCAGTATTTT
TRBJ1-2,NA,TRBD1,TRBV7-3,CASSLSTGESYGYTF,TGTGCCAGCAGCTTAAGTACAGGGGAGAGCTATGGCTACACCTTC
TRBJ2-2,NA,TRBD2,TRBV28,CASSRVLYSGTTGELFF,TGTGCCAGCAGTCGAGTCTTGTATAGCGGGACCACCGGGGAGCTGTTTTTT
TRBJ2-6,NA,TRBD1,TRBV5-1,CASSTRDRVSGANVLTF,TGCGCCAGCAGCACCCGGGACAGGGTATCTGGGGCCAACGTCCTGACTTTC
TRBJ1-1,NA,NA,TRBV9,CASSDLQGRTEAFF,TGTGCCAGCAGCGACCTTCAGGGGCGGACTGAAGCTTTCTTT
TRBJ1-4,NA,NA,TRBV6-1,CASSDTGRNEKLFF,TGTGCCAGCAGTGACACAGGACGAAATGAAAAACTGTTTTTT
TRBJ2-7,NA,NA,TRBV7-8,CASSRQATYEQYF,TGTGCCAGCAGCCGACAGGCTACCTACGAGCAGTACTTC
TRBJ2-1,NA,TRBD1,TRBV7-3,CASSSDRGDEQFF,TGTGCCAGCAGCTCAGACAGGGGAGATGAGCAGTTCTTC
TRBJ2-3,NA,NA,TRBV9,CASSPRGFGVQTAATDTQYF,TGTGCCAGCAGCCCCAGAGGGTTTGGGGTACAAACTGCAGCCACAGATACGCAGTATTTT
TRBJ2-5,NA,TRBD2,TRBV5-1,CASSLALAGETQYF,TGCGCCAGCAGCTTGGCCCTAGCGGGGGAGACCCAGTACTTC
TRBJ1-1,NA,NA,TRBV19,CASIKGGMNTEAFF,TGTGCCAGTATTAAGGGGGGGATGAACACTGAAGCTTTCTTT
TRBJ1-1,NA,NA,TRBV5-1,CASFSAPGDTEAFF,TGCGCCAGCTTTTCCGCCCCCGGGGACACTGAAGCTTTCTTT
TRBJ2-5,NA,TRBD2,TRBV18,CASSPQTRVAGEGEETQYF,TGTGCCAGCTCACCACAGACACGAGTAGCGGGAGAAGGGGAAGAGACCCAGTACTTC
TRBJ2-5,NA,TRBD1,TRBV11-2,CASSPDRVQETQYF,TGTGCCAGCAGCCCGGACAGGGTGCAAGAGACCCAGTACTTC
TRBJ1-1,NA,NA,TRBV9,CASSGGRGNTEAFF,TGTGCCAGCAGCGGCGGACGGGGGAACACTGAAGCTTTCTTT
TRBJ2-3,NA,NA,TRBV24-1,CATSDPYEYTQYF,TGTGCCACCAGTGATCCCTACGAGTATACGCAGTATTTT
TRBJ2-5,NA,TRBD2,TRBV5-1,CASSSTGGPVQETQYF,TGCGCCAGCAGCTCTACGGGGGGGCCGGTCCAAGAGACCCAGTACTTC
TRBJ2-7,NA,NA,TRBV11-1,CASSFQGGYEQYF,TGTGCCAGCAGCTTCCAAGGGGGCTACGAGCAGTACTTC
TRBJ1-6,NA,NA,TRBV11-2,CASSSGGGINSPLHF,TGTGCCAGCAGCTCCGGGGGGGGGATTAATTCACCCCTCCACTTT
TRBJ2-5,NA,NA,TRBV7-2,CASSLISGTQYF,TGTGCCAGCAGCTTAATATCGGGGACCCAGTACTTC
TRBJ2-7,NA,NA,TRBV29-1,CSVGIPGLSSYEQYF,TGCAGCGTTGGGATCCCAGGTTTGAGCTCCTACGAGCAGTACTTC
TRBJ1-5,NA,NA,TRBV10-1,CASSESVVRGASNQPQHF,TGCGCCAGCAGTGAGTCGGTGGTTCGGGGGGCGAGCAATCAGCCCCAGCATTTT
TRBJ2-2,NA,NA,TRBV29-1,CSVGETRLGELFF,TGCAGCGTTGGAGAGACACGTCTCGGGGAGCTGTTTTTT
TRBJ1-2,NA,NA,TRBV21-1,CASSPPTGQGQGGYTF,TGTGCCAGCAGCCCGCCGACCGGACAGGGCCAGGGTGGCTACACCTTC
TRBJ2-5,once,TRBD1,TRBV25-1,CASSEGTDQETQYF,TGTGCCAGCAGTGAAGGGACAGACCAAGAGACCCAGTACTTC
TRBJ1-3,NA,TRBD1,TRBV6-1,CASSEAGTVGNTIYF,TGTGCCAGCAGTGAGGCCGGGACAGTCGGAAACACCATATATTTT
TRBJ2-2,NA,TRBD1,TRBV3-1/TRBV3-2,CASSPGTGLPGELFF,TGTGCCAGCAGCCCGGGGACAGGGTTACCCGGGGAGCTGTTTTTT
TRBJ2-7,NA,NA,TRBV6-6,CAARGIYEQYF,TGTGCCGCAAGGGGGATCTACGAGCAGTACTTC
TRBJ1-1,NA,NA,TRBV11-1,CASSHRELVGEAFF,TGTGCCAGCAGCCACAGGGAGCTCGTCGGGGAAGCTTTCTTT
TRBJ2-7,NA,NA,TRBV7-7,CASSRGPDYEQYF,TGTGCCAGCAGCCGCGGGCCAGACTACGAGCAGTACTTC
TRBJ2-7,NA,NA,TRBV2,CASSGSVEQYF,TGTGCCAGCAGTGGGAGCGTCGAGCAGTACTTC
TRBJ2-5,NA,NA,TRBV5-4,CASSTGDQETQYF,TGTGCCAGCAGCACCGGAGACCAAGAGACCCAGTACTTC
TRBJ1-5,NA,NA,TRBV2,CASSDLGQDQPQHF,TGTGCCAGCAGTGATTTGGGACAAGATCAGCCCCAGCATTTT
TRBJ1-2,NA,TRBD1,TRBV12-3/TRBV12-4,CASSTGDDYGYTF,TGTGCCAGCAGTACAGGGGACGACTATGGCTACACCTTC
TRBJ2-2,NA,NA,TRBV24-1,CATSGRLNTGELFF,TGTGCCACCAGTGGCAGGCTGAACACCGGGGAGCTGTTTTTT
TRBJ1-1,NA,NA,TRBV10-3,CAISEVGQGFISIDTEAFF,TGTGCCATCAGTGAGGTGGGCCAGGGGTTTATCAGTATCGACACTGAAGCTTTCTTT
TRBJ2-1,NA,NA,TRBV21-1,CASSKGGWAGRISYNEQFF,TGTGCCAGCAGCAAAGGGGGTTGGGCGGGACGGATATCCTACAATGAGCAGTTCTTC
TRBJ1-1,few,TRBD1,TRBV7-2,CASSLVPLAGGEAFF,TGTGCCAGCAGCTTAGTTCCGTTGGCAGGGGGCGAAGCTTTCTTT
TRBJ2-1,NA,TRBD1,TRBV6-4,CASSARQGPYMQFF,TGTGCCAGCAGTGCCCGACAGGGGCCCTACATGCAGTTCTTC
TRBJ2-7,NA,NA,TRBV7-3,CASSREMGGRYEQYF,TGTGCCAGCAGCCGTGAGATGGGGGGGCGTTATGAGCAGTACTTC
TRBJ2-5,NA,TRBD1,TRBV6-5,CASSQGAKTQYF,TGTGCCAGCAGTCAGGGGGCGAAGACCCAGTACTTC
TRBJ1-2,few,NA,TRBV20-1,CSAVTSYGYTF,TGCAGTGCCGTGACATCTTATGGCTACACCTTC
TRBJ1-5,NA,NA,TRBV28,CASSIVGINWGVDQPQHF,TGTGCCAGCAGTATCGTGGGAATAAACTGGGGGGTGGATCAGCCCCAGCATTTT
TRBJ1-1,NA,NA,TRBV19,CASSVYTNTEAFF,TGTGCCAGTAGTGTGTACACAAACACTGAAGCTTTCTTT
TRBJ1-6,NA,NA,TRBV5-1,CASSFGIHFGGSGNSPLHF,TGCGCCAGCAGCTTCGGCATACACTTTGGGGGGAGCGGAAATTCACCCCTCCACTTT
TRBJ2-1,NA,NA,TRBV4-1,CASSQGLGPYNEQFF,TGCGCCAGCAGCCAGGGGCTAGGCCCCTACAATGAGCAGTTCTTC
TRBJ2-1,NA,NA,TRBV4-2,CASSQNLNSYNEQFF,TGTGCCAGCAGCCAGAATCTAAACTCCTACAATGAGCAGTTCTTC
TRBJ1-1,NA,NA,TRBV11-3,CASSLGQGMNTEAFF,TGTGCCAGCAGCTTAGGCCAGGGGATGAACACTGAAGCTTTCTTT
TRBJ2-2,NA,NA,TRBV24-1,CATSDLGRGSTGELFF,TGTGCCACCAGTGATTTGGGGCGGGGATCCACCGGGGAGCTGTTTTTT
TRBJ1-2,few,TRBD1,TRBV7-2,CASSQATGGYGYTF,TGTGCCAGCAGCCAGGCGACAGGGGGATATGGCTACACCTTC
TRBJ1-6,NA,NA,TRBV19,CASSIPFPGLPGNSPLHF,TGTGCCAGTAGTATCCCTTTTCCCGGACTGCCTGGGAATTCACCCCTCCACTTT
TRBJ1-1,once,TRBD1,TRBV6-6,CASRRPSRGDINTEAFF,TGTGCCAGCAGGCGACCTAGCAGGGGGGATATCAACACTGAAGCTTTCTTT
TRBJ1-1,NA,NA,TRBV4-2,CASSQRLRAEAFF,TGTGCCAGCAGCCAGAGGCTTCGGGCTGAAGCTTTCTTT
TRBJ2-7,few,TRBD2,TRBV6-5,CASKAGGPREQYF,TGTGCCAGCAAGGCGGGAGGGCCGAGAGAGCAGTACTTC